Presented here are 13 T cell receptor beta chains from one specimen sequenced in a study of blood T cell repertoires in COVID-19 (dated by TCRdb to 2020 to 2022). Preparation of the library involved the immunoSEQ multiplex PCR assay. TCRdb limited this immuneACCESS table to in-frame rearrangements with V and J called. A share of clones is missing; checked studies link under half to unresolved V genes, and the rest is unexplained. Present in this sample are 100,000 to 150,000 clones, approximately 81% of which were seen just once. Together, the top ten hold under 15% of the sample. Sequenced input: peripheral blood. These receptors were obtained from a woman in her twenties or thirties who had recovered from COVID-19.

This chain joins TRBV24-1 and TRBJ2-1, with TRBD2 matching over 10 bases. The V gene end was trimmed by 5 bases and the J gene end by 7 bases; junction bases not matched to a gene: 10. The CDR3 covers 16 residues. CDR1 KGHDR and CDR2 SFDVKD come from the germline V gene. DNA for the CDR3: TGTGCCACCAGTGCCAGAGCGGGAGGGCGGAAGAATGAGCAGTTCTTC. Protein sequence: CATSARAGGRKNEQFF.

The chain employs TRBV3-1 (or the pseudogene TRBV3-2) and TRBJ2-5; 9 positions match TRBD2. The CDR3 consists of 17 residues. Germline V CDR1 and CDR2: LGHDT, YNNKEL (reference sequence). The trim removed 1 base at V and 2 bases at J, leaving 8 bases unmatched. The CDR3 DNA reads TGTGCCAGCAGCCAAGCTGGGACTAGCTTGAGGCAAGAGACCCAGTACTTC. It encodes CASSQAGTSLRQETQYF.

The chain joins TRBV19 to TRBJ2-3; 8 bases fit TRBD2. This CDR3 is built from 14 residues. Losses at the gene ends were 4 bases for V and 1 base for J; bases not matched to a gene: 1. The germline V gene has CDR1 LNHDA and CDR2 SQIVND (reference sequence). This CDR3 reads CASSRRGGTDTQYF. The CDR3 DNA sequence: TGTGCCAGTAGTAGGCGGGGGGGCACAGATACGCAGTATTTT.

In regard to this clone: An end of the junction does not agree with germline; a read error may underlie this. The V gene is TRBV5-4, the J gene TRBJ2-5; no clear D gene. CDR3 size: 13 residues. CDR1 and CDR2 (germline): SGHNT, YYREEE (reference sequence). CDR3 DNA sequence: TGTGCCAGCAACTTGGTGGCGGAAGAGACCCAGTACTTC. Translating gives CASNLVAEETQYF.

Written as DNA, the CDR3 is TGTGCCAGCAGTTTGGAGGCCTTGAACACTGAAGCTTTCTTT. It specifies CASSLEALNTEAFF. This chain links TRBV2 with TRBJ1-1; D not certain. The V gene's germline CDR1 is SNHLY and CDR2 FYNNEI. Trimming removed 5 bases at V and 0 bases at J, with 10 bases between. This CDR3 comprises 14 residues.

The rearrangement joins TRBV12-5 to TRBJ2-7, with TRBD1 matching over 8 bases. CDR1 is LGHNT, CDR2 FRNRAP, per germline. The length of the CDR3 is 17 residues. V shed 0 bases, J shed 5 bases, and the junction held 12 bases outside the gene matches. The CDR3 region has the DNA TGTGCTAGTGGTTTGGTAGGGACAGGCCACTGGAACGACGAGCAGTACTTC. Translating it yields CASGLVGTGHWNDEQYF.

The chain recombines TRBV5-1 with TRBJ2-1; TRBD1 might be the D (6 bases). With 4 bases removed from V and 6 bases from J, the gap between germline ends came to 20 bases. Looked up from germline, CDR1 is SGHRS and CDR2 is YFSETQ. The CDR3 runs to 16 residues. The CDR3 coding sequence is TGCGCCAGCAGCATCGGCTGGGGACAAGTACGCAATGAGCAGTTCTTC. It codes for CASSIGWGQVRNEQFF.

This rearrangement joins TRBV18 to TRBJ1-1; D not resolved. The CDR3 has 17 residues. The V gene lost 2 bases and the J gene lost 0 bases, with 16 bases spanning the gap. Germline V gene lookup returns CDR1 KGHSH and CDR2 LQKENI. In DNA form, the CDR3 reads TGTGCCAGCTCACCAATCCTCTTAACAGACCTGAACACTGAAGCTTTCTTT. As protein: CASSPILLTDLNTEAFF.

This chain connects TRBV5-8 to TRBJ2-7, with TRBD1 identical over 7 bases. This CDR3 is built from 15 residues. Germline CDR1 SGHTS, CDR2 YDEGEE. After removal of 2 bases from V and 3 bases from J, the junction contained 8 bases not matched to a gene. This chain's CDR3 is CASSLPGQESYEQYF. CDR3 in DNA: TGTGCCAGCAGCTTACCTGGACAGGAGAGCTACGAGCAGTACTTC.

V is TRBV7-8 and J is TRBJ1-1, with a tentative D call TRBD1 (5 bases). The CDR3 is 13 amino acids. CDR1 SGHVS and CDR2 FQNEAQ come from the germline V gene. V was pared by 1 base and J by 6 bases, with 9 bases between. Written as DNA, the CDR3 is TGTGCCAGCAGCTTAGTCACGGGGGCTGAAGCTTTCTTT. Its protein product is CASSLVTGAEAFF. Full variable domain (missing parts from reference TRBV7-8 and TRBJ1-1): GAGVSQSPRYKVAKRGQDVALRCDPISGHVSLFWYQQALGQGPEFLTYFQNEAQLDKSGLPSDRFFAERPEGSVSTLKIQRTQQEDSAVYLCASSLVTGAEAFFGQGTRLTVV.

This clone was picked up one time. The V call is TRBV7-6, the J call TRBJ2-2, with TRBD1 identical over 7 bases. The CDR3 consists of 13 residues. The germline CDR1 and CDR2 sequences are SGHVS and FNYEAQ. Trimming at V came to 6 bases and at J to 5 bases, leaving 3 bases not matched to a gene. The CDR3 is CASRGQPTGELFF. For the CDR3, the DNA is TGTGCCAGCAGGGGACAGCCGACCGGGGAGCTGTTTTTT.

The table lists this clone with a few counts. The chain has TRBV6-5 and TRBJ2-3; tentatively, D is TRBD1 (6 bases). With 5 bases removed from V and 0 bases from J, the gap between germline ends came to 12 bases. The CDR3 spans 15 residues. Germline-derived CDR1 and CDR2 are MNHEY and SVGAGI. The CDR3 bases are TGTGCCAGCAGTCTACTACAGGGAAGCACAGATACGCAGTATTTT. Translated, it gives CASSLLQGSTDTQYF.

The rearrangement joins TRBV5-1 to TRBJ2-1; 14 positions agree with TRBD2. CDR3 size: 16 residues. The V gene end was trimmed by 2 bases and the J gene end by 5 bases; junction bases not matched to a gene: 3. Germline CDR1 SGHRS, CDR2 YFSETQ. DNA for the CDR3: TGCGCCAGCAGCTTTCGACTAGCGGGGGGGCACAATGAGCAGTTCTTC. Residues: CASSFRLAGGHNEQFF.